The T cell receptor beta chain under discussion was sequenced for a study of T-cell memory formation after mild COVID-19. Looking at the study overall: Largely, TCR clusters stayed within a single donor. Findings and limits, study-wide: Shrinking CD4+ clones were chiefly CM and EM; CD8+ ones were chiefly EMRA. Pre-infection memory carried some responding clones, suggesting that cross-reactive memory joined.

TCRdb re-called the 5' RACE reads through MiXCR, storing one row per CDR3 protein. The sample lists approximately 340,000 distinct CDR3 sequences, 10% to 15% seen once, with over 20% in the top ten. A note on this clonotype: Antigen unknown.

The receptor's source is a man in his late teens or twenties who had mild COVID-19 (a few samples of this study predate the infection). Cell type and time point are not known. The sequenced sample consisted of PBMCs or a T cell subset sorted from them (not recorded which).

In DNA form, the CDR3 reads TGCAGTGCTAGAGATTTGGGACAGGGGCTTCTGTTCTTC. Translating it yields CSARDLGQGLLFF. The chain uses TRBV20-1 and TRBJ2-1; 10 positions match TRBD1. The CDR3 has 13 residues. V gave up 0 bases and J gave up 15 bases; unmatched junction bases: 8. Looked up from germline, CDR1 is DFQATT and CDR2 is SNEGSKA (reference sequence).